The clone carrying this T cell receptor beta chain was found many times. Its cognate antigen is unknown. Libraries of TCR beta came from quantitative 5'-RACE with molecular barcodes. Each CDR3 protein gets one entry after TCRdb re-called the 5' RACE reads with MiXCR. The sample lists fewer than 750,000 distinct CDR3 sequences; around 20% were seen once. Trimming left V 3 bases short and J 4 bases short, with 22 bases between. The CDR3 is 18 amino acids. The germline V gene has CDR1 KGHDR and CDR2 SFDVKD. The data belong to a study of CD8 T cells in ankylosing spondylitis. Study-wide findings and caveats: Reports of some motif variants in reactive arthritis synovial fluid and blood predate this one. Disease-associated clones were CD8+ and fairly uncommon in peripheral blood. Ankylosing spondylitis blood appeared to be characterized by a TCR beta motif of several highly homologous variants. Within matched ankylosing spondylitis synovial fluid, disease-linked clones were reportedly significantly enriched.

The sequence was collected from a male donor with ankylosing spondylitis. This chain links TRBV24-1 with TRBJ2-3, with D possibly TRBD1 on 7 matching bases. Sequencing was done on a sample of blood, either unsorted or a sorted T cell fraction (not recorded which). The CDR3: CATSDPLSTGTGADTQYF. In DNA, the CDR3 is TGTGCCACCAGTGATCCCCTATCGACAGGGACTGGCGCAGATACGCAGTATTTT.